Each of the 12 T cell receptor beta chains below was sequenced from the same sample in a study of blood T cell repertoires in COVID-19. TCRdb keeps only in-frame clones here, not all; method: immunoSEQ multiplex PCR. This sample yields about 280,000 clones, of which roughly 85% are seen a single time; about 2.5% belongs to the top ten. Source material: PBMCs or T cells enriched from blood (not recorded which). These receptors came from a woman aged 50 to 60 who had recovered from COVID-19.

The chain recombines TRBV5-1 with TRBJ2-7; D remains unclear. Germline V gives CDR1 SGHRS, CDR2 YFSETQ. V shed 0 bases and J shed 0 bases, with 10 bases lying between them. The CDR3 covers 15 residues. This CDR3 reads CASSLDLRSSYEQYF. The CDR3 region has the DNA TGCGCCAGCAGCTTGGACTTGAGGAGCTCCTACGAGCAGTACTTC.

This chain links TRBV19 with TRBJ1-5, with no clear D. The CDR3 extends over 15 amino acids. Germline-derived CDR1 and CDR2 are LNHDA and SQIVND (reference sequence). The germline V and J ends were trimmed by 4 bases and 0 bases, with 10 bases remaining between them. The chain's CDR3 is CASSTLHYSNQPQHF. The CDR3 DNA reads as TGTGCCAGTAGTACCTTACATTATAGCAATCAGCCCCAGCATTTT.

V usage is TRBV6-1 and J usage is TRBJ2-7; 9 bases agree with TRBD1. CDR3 size: 15 residues. Germline lookup yields CDR1 MNHNS and CDR2 SASEGT. J gave up 1 base and V 2 bases, and 3 bases lay outside the gene matches. The DNA of the CDR3 is TGTGCCAGCAGTGAATCCGGGACAGGGTCCTACGAGCAGTACTTC. This sequence encodes CASSESGTGSYEQYF.

Here the CDR3 DNA reads TGTGCCAGTAGTACCCTTCGGGTGGCAACAGATACGCAGTATTTT. It is translated as CASSTLRVATDTQYF. The rearrangement joins TRBV19 to TRBJ2-3, with D hard to call. The germline CDR1 and CDR2 sequences are LNHDA and SQIVND (reference sequence). The CDR3 totals 15 residues. Trimming pared 4 bases from V and 3 bases from J, leaving 14 bases between. Complete variable domain (other parts from reference TRBV19 and TRBJ2-3): DGGITQSPKYLFRKEGQNVTLSCEQNLNHDAMYWYRQDPGQGLRLIYYSQIVNDFQKGDIAEGYSVSREKKESFPLTVTSAQKNPTAFYLCASSTLRVATDTQYFGPGTRLTVL.

The V and J genes are TRBV2 and TRBJ1-6; 7 bases agree with TRBD1. This CDR3 spans 14 amino acids. CDR1 and CDR2 from the germline V gene are SNHLY and FYNNEI. The V and J ends lost 6 bases and 9 bases, in that order; junction bases with no gene match: 8. CDR3 amino acids: CASRTGSSSSPLHF. Here the CDR3 DNA reads TGTGCCAGCAGGACAGGGTCGTCGAGTTCACCCCTCCACTTT.

V is TRBV11-3 and J is TRBJ2-1; perhaps TRBD1 as D (7 bases). Germline loops: CDR1 SGHNT, CDR2 YENEEA. V lost 1 base, J lost 4 bases, and 14 bases lay in between. The CDR3 sequence is 16 residues long. CDR3 loop: CASSLGAQGGYNEQFF. The DNA of the CDR3 is TGTGCCAGCAGCTTAGGGGCCCAGGGGGGTTACAATGAGCAGTTCTTC.

This chain links TRBV7-6 with TRBJ2-1; 9 nucleotides match TRBD1. Trimming took 4 bases from V and 4 from J; bases not matched to a gene: 5. The CDR3 loop spans 15 amino acids. CDR1 and CDR2 from the germline V gene are SGHVS and FNYEAQ. CDR3 sequence: CASSSNRGHYNEQFF. In DNA, the CDR3 is TGTGCCAGCAGCTCCAACAGGGGGCATTACAATGAGCAGTTCTTC.

This sequence joins TRBV21-1 and TRBJ2-3; the table's D call, TRBD2, was not checked against the DNA. TRBV21-1 is a known pseudogene. The CDR3 has 16 residues. CDR3 in amino acids: CASSKGLAGCHDTQYF. The CDR3 DNA reads TGTGCCAGCAGCAAAGGACTAGCGGGGTGTCACGATACGCAGTATTTT.

This clone has only one observation. The chain has TRBV27 and TRBJ1-5; D might be TRBD1 (5 bases). V lost 4 bases to trimming and J lost 7 bases, with 11 bases between them. The CDR3 has 13 amino acids. CDR1 and CDR2 from the germline V gene are MNHEY and SMNVEV (reference sequence). The CDR3 DNA reads TGTGCCAGCAGTTATGGGGCAGAGCAGCCCCAGCATTTT. Encoded protein: CASSYGAEQPQHF.

This clone turned up a few times. The chain uses TRBV7-9 and TRBJ1-2, with D maybe TRBD1 (5 bases). Trimming took off 6 bases at V and 5 bases at J, with 13 bases between the two ends. The CDR3 loop spans 13 amino acids. Germline-derived CDR1 and CDR2 are SEHNR and FQNEAQ (reference sequence). CDR3: CASSSGTRYGYTF. CDR3 nucleotides: TGTGCCAGCAGTAGCGGGACGAGGTATGGCTACACCTTC.

The chain combines TRBV7-2 with TRBJ2-3; D not certain. The germline V gene encodes CDR1 SGHTA and CDR2 FQGNSA. Deletions cut 2 bases from V and 3 bases from J, with 9 bases between. This CDR3 contains 14 residues. This CDR3 is CASSLTHKTDTQYF. Written as DNA, the CDR3 is TGTGCCAGCAGCTTAACTCATAAAACAGATACGCAGTATTTT.

This clone came up a few times. The chain employs TRBV7-2 and TRBJ2-5; 9 bases match TRBD2. With V trimmed by 7 bases and J by 5 bases, 14 bases remained unmatched. The length of the CDR3 is 16 residues. Germline V gene lookup returns CDR1 SGHTA and CDR2 FQGNSA. CDR3 in amino acids: CASNGGLAGNGETQYF. CDR3 DNA sequence: TGTGCCAGCAATGGAGGGCTAGCGGGGAACGGGGAGACCCAGTACTTC.